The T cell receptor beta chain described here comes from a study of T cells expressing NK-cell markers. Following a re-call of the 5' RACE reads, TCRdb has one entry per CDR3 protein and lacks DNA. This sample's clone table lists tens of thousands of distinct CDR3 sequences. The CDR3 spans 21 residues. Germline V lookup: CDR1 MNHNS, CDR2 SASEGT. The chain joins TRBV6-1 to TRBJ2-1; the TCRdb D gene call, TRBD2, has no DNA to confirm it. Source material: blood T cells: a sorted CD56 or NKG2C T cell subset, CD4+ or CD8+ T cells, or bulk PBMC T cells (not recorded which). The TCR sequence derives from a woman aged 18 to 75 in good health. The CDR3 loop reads CASSEATPPPGLAIGFDEQFF.